One and the same sample provided the 29 T cell receptor beta chains below, sequenced in a study of T cells in Graves' hyperthyroidism and ophthalmopathy. Amplification targeted TCR beta CDR3 regions from RNA transcripts. In the first-round RT-PCR of the TCR CDR3, the HTBI primer set was used. TCRdb re-derived calls from the multiplex PCR reads in MiXCR, one entry per CDR3 protein. The sample has 620,000 or so distinct CDR3 sequences, roughly 14% seen once; the top ten hold roughly an eighth. The specimen was blood. The receptors stem from a woman aged 45-59 years with Graves' ophthalmopathy.

This clonotype was seen a few times. V gene TRBV6-1 combines with J gene TRBJ2-7, with 9 bases that match TRBD1. The CDR3 runs to 15 residues. Germline CDR1 is MNHNS and CDR2 is SASEGT. Losses at the gene ends were 7 bases for V and 4 bases for J; bases not matched to a gene: 11. The CDR3 loop reads CASTNWDRAVYEQYF. DNA for the CDR3: TGTGCCAGCACCAATTGGGACAGGGCCGTATACGAGCAGTACTTC.

This clonotype has at least ten counts. V is TRBV7-9 and J is TRBJ1-2, with D possibly TRBD1 on 6 matching bases. V dropped 4 bases and J dropped 8 bases, with 14 bases sitting between them. The CDR3 runs to 13 residues. Per germline, CDR1 SEHNR and CDR2 FQNEAQ (reference sequence). The CDR3 is CASSSDSQIGYTF. CDR3 bases: TGTGCCAGCAGCTCGGACAGTCAAATAGGCTACACCTTC.

This clonotype was picked up a small number of times. This chain uses TRBV29-1 with TRBJ1-1; 9 bases match TRBD1. There are 14 residues in the CDR3. Germline V gives CDR1 SQVTM, CDR2 ANQGSEA. With V trimmed by 7 bases and J by 0 bases, 6 bases remained unmatched. This chain's CDR3 is CSANRGLLNTEAFF. CDR3 DNA sequence: TGCAGCGCAAACAGGGGGCTACTGAACACTGAAGCTTTCTTT.

This clonotype was recorded many times. The chain recombines TRBV11-3 with TRBJ2-5, with D hard to call. CDR1 and CDR2 from the germline V gene are SGHNT and YENEEA. V was pared by 1 base and J by 0 bases, with 15 bases between. This CDR3 region has 17 residues. The CDR3 nucleotides read TGTGCCAGCAGCTTAGTCTTGGCAACACCCCACCAAGAGACCCAGTACTTC. Protein sequence: CASSLVLATPHQETQYF.

The CDR3 bases are TGTGCCAGCAGTTTTGGGACACCAAACTATGGCTACACCTTC. This sequence encodes CASSFGTPNYGYTF. The chain uses TRBV6-5 and TRBJ1-2, with D possibly TRBD1 on 6 matching bases. The germline V gene encodes CDR1 MNHEY and CDR2 SVGAGI. The CDR3 loop spans 14 amino acids. V was trimmed by 4 bases and J by 2 bases, leaving 11 bases between them.

In this sample, this clonotype turned up many times. V is TRBV6-2 or TRBV6-3 and J is TRBJ2-7, with TRBD1 matching 8 bases. The CDR3 consists of 14 residues. Germline V lookup: CDR1 MNHEY, CDR2 SVGEGT. V shed 6 bases, J shed 5 bases, and the junction held 9 bases outside the gene matches. In nucleotides, the CDR3 is TGTGCCAGCAGCCAATCCGGGACAGGCAACGAGCAGTACTTC. This sequence encodes CASSQSGTGNEQYF.

This clonotype was recorded many times. The genes are TRBV5-8 and TRBJ1-1; D gene uncertain. Per germline, CDR1 SGHTS and CDR2 YDEGEE. V was clipped by 0 bases and J by 2 bases, with 11 bases between them. CDR3 length: 15 amino acids. The CDR3 spells CASSLAAAANTEAFF. In DNA, the CDR3 is TGTGCCAGCAGCTTGGCGGCCGCTGCAAACACTGAAGCTTTCTTT.

At least ten counts were recorded for this clonotype. V is TRBV30 and J is TRBJ1-2; D may be TRBD1 (5 bases). Per germline, CDR1 GTSNPN and CDR2 SVGIG (reference sequence). This CDR3 is 13 amino acids long. The V and J ends lost 3 bases and 7 bases respectively, with 15 bases between them. CDR3 nucleotide sequence: TGTGCCTGGAGGCCTCCAGGGTTTCCTGGCTACACCTTC. The encoded protein is CAWRPPGFPGYTF.

This clonotype was detected a few times. The chain is built from TRBV11-2 and TRBJ2-2; D remains ambiguous. CDR1 and CDR2 (germline): SGHAT, FQNNGV. V was trimmed by 4 bases and J by 7 bases, leaving 13 bases between them. The CDR3 spans 14 residues. In DNA form, the CDR3 reads TGTGCCAGCAGCTCTATGGGGATTTACGGGGAGCTGTTTTTT. This translates into CASSSMGIYGELFF.

V and J are TRBV19 and TRBJ2-1; D is unclear. The CDR3 spans 16 residues. The V end lost 1 base, the J end lost 4 bases, and 14 bases lay between the germline ends. Germline CDR1 reads LNHDA; CDR2 reads SQIVND (reference sequence). Written as DNA, the CDR3 is TGTGCCAGTAGTATAGCCCAACCGGGCTCTTACAATGAGCAGTTCTTC. It translates to CASSIAQPGSYNEQFF.

This clonotype was seen a single time. This chain uses TRBV20-1 with TRBJ1-4, with D possibly being TRBD1 (6 bases). Germline V lookup: CDR1 DFQATT, CDR2 SNEGSKA (reference sequence). Trimming removed 1 base from V and 1 base from J, with 22 bases in between. The CDR3 totals 19 residues. Here the CDR3 reads CSARAGPGTGRETNEKLFF. The CDR3 DNA sequence: TGCAGTGCTAGAGCGGGGCCGGGTACAGGGCGGGAAACTAATGAAAAACTGTTTTTT.

This clonotype has a count of ten or more. The rearrangement uses TRBV12-3 or TRBV12-4 and TRBJ1-1; D is perhaps TRBD1 (6 bases). The CDR3 has 12 residues. Trimming pared 9 bases from V and 8 bases from J, leaving 16 bases between. The CDR3 nucleotides are TGTGCCAGTCGGGTATATGGGACAGAAGCTTTCTTT. Protein product: CASRVYGTEAFF.

The table lists this clonotype with many counts. The chain couples TRBV28 to TRBJ2-6, with unresolved D. The CDR3 has 15 residues. Germline-derived CDR1 and CDR2 are MDHEN and SYDVKM. V was trimmed by 3 bases and J by 2 bases, leaving 8 bases between them. The CDR3 here is CASSFLVPGANVLTF. The CDR3, as DNA: TGTGCCAGCAGTTTCTTGGTTCCTGGGGCCAACGTCCTGACTTTC.

In this sample, this clonotype turned up many times. The rearrangement joins TRBV7-2 to TRBJ2-3; TRBD2 agrees at 8 bases. Germline V gene data show CDR1 as SGHTA and CDR2 as FQGNSA. The V segment lost 5 bases and the J segment 4 bases; nucleotides outside the gene matches: 2. The CDR3 is 13 amino acids. The CDR3 region has the DNA TGTGCCAGCAGCCCCGGGGGGGCAGATACGCAGTATTTT. Encoded protein: CASSPGGADTQYF.

This sequence joins TRBV11-2 and TRBJ2-3; TRBD2 aligns across 8 bases. J was trimmed by 2 bases and V by 3 bases; bases with no gene match: 7. The germline CDR1 and CDR2 sequences are SGHAT and FQNNGV. CDR3 length: 16 residues. DNA of the CDR3: TGTGCCAGCAGCTTGGCGGGAGGCGGGTTCACAGATACGCAGTATTTT. It is translated as CASSLAGGGFTDTQYF.

This clonotype was found many times. The rearrangement joins TRBV20-1 to TRBJ2-2; possible D gene TRBD1, 6 bases. With 3 bases removed from V and 4 bases from J, the gap between germline ends came to 12 bases. There are 14 residues in the CDR3. The germline V gene has CDR1 DFQATT and CDR2 SNEGSKA (reference sequence). The CDR3 DNA reads TGCAGTGCTAGTCGGACAGAGTCCACCGGGGAGCTGTTTTTT. Protein product: CSASRTESTGELFF.

This clonotype has just a few counts. This chain uses TRBV6-1 with TRBJ2-1; D gene ambiguous. V was trimmed by 4 bases and J by 0 bases, leaving 16 bases between them. This CDR3 comprises 17 residues. The V gene's germline CDR1 is MNHNS and CDR2 SASEGT. Here the CDR3 reads CASSAYPGGSSYNEQFF. The CDR3 DNA follows: TGTGCCAGCAGTGCTTATCCGGGTGGTAGCTCCTACAATGAGCAGTTCTTC.

This clonotype was detected many times. The rearrangement uses TRBV24-1 and TRBJ2-1; 9 bases agree with TRBD1. The length of the CDR3 is 15 residues. With 7 bases clipped from V and 7 bases from J, the junction kept 10 bases outside the gene matches. Per the germline V gene, CDR1 is KGHDR and CDR2 is SFDVKD. CDR3 nucleotide sequence: TGTGCCACCAGCACCACCGGGACAGGGCGAAATGAGCAGTTCTTC. Protein product: CATSTTGTGRNEQFF.

This clonotype was picked up a small number of times. The rearrangement uses TRBV5-8 and TRBJ2-2, with D tentatively TRBD2 (5 bases). The V gene lost 5 bases and the J gene lost 4 bases, with 15 bases spanning the gap. The CDR3 runs to 15 residues. Germline CDR1 SGHTS, CDR2 YDEGEE. The CDR3 is CASRWRAAGTGELFF. CDR3 nucleotide sequence: TGTGCCAGCAGATGGCGGGCCGCCGGCACCGGGGAGCTGTTTTTT.

This clonotype was seen at least ten times. The V and J genes are TRBV12-3 or TRBV12-4 and TRBJ1-6; TRBD1 might be the D (5 bases). Trimming pared 2 bases from V and 0 bases from J, leaving 14 bases between. The CDR3 runs 18 residues. CDR3 nucleotides: TGTGCCAGCAGTTTATACCGGGACGGGAGCTCCTATAATTCACCCCTCCACTTT. This translates into CASSLYRDGSSYNSPLHF.

This clonotype was counted only a few times. CDR3 bases: TGTGCCAGCAGTTCCGGGGCCAACTATGGCTACACCTTC. This sequence encodes CASSSGANYGYTF. The V call is TRBV28, the J call TRBJ1-2; D might be TRBD1 (5 bases). This CDR3 region has 13 residues. Per the germline V gene, CDR1 is MDHEN and CDR2 is SYDVKM. V dropped 4 bases and J dropped 2 bases, with 8 bases sitting between them.

A few counts support this clonotype. The gene calls are TRBV4-3 and TRBJ2-7, with 8 bases lining up with TRBD2. The length of the CDR3 is 16 residues. Looked up from germline, CDR1 is LGHNA and CDR2 is YSLEER. J gave up 5 bases and V 1 base, and 10 bases lay outside the gene matches. In DNA, the CDR3 is TGCGCCAGCAGCCAAGCCGGAAGCGGGAGTGCCGACGAGCAGTACTTC. Protein product: CASSQAGSGSADEQYF.

The table lists this clonotype with many counts. The CDR3 spells CASSEKRGFTEAFF. As DNA, the CDR3 is TGTGCCAGCAGTGAAAAAAGGGGATTCACTGAAGCTTTCTTT. The rearrangement links TRBV6-1 to TRBJ1-1; TRBD1 is a possible D gene (5 bases). Trimming took 2 bases from V and 4 from J, leaving 11 bases between them. The CDR3 loop spans 14 amino acids. The germline gives CDR1 MNHNS, CDR2 SASEGT.

This clonotype was observed a few times. The genes are TRBV5-6 and TRBJ2-6; D possibly corresponds to TRBD2 (7 bases). The V and J ends lost 2 bases and 0 bases respectively, with 12 bases between them. CDR3 length: 17 residues. CDR1 and CDR2 from the germline V gene are SGHDT and YYEEEE. The CDR3 DNA reads TGTGCCAGCAGCTTCGCGGGGGCCGACTCTGGGGCCAACGTCCTGACTTTC. It specifies CASSFAGADSGANVLTF.

The table lists this clonotype with many counts. This chain uses TRBV28 with TRBJ1-5, with 7 bases aligning to TRBD1. CDR3 length equals 17 residues. Looked up from germline, CDR1 is MDHEN and CDR2 is SYDVKM. V lost 5 bases and J lost 6; bases outside the gene matches: 16. This chain's CDR3 is CASSRGQRQGAGQPQHF. CDR3 DNA: TGTGCCAGCAGTCGGGGCCAACGACAGGGAGCGGGTCAGCCCCAGCATTTT.

This clonotype was found many times. The chain joins TRBV5-1 to TRBJ1-2; 7 bases match TRBD1. The CDR3 contains 12 residues. Germline V lookup: CDR1 SGHRS, CDR2 YFSETQ. The junction had 3 bases not matched to a gene; V was cut back by 4 bases and J by 6 bases. Written as DNA, the CDR3 is TGCGCCAGCAGCCTGGACAGGCATGGCTACACCTTC. It encodes CASSLDRHGYTF.

In its sample, this clonotype was seen many times. The genes are TRBV20-1 and TRBJ2-2, with a possible D match to TRBD1 (5 bases). This CDR3 has 15 amino acids. V lost 1 base, J lost 5 bases, and 14 bases lay in between. The germline CDR1 and CDR2 sequences are DFQATT and SNEGSKA (reference sequence). The CDR3 sequence is CSARVRQTPTGELFF. The DNA of the CDR3 is TGCAGTGCTAGAGTTAGACAGACCCCTACCGGGGAGCTGTTTTTT.

The genes are TRBV20-1 and TRBJ2-3; weak D call: TRBD2 (6 bases). The CDR3 consists of 15 residues. Looked up from germline, CDR1 is DFQATT and CDR2 is SNEGSKA (reference sequence). The V gene lost 5 bases and the J gene lost 0 bases, with 15 bases spanning the gap. Here the CDR3 reads CSAVGSGTSTDTQYF. CDR3 DNA: TGCAGTGCTGTCGGTAGCGGAACTAGCACAGATACGCAGTATTTT.

The chain carries TRBV18 and TRBJ2-1, with D unresolved. CDR1 is KGHSH and CDR2 is LQKENI in the germline V gene. The CDR3 loop spans 12 amino acids. V gave up 3 bases and J gave up 4 bases, with 4 bases separating them. The CDR3 coding sequence is TGTGCCAGCTCACCGATGTACAATGAGCAGTTCTTC. It is translated as CASSPMYNEQFF.